This T cell receptor beta chain is from a study of T cell responses to AZD1222 COVID-19 vaccine. It was second doses at about 4 or about 12 weeks that were pooled. The V end lost 8 bases, the J end lost 2 bases, and 11 bases lay between the germline ends. The CDR3 runs to 13 residues. CDR1 and CDR2 (germline): MNHNY, SVGAGI (reference sequence). Profiling relied on immunoSEQ multiplex PCR, and the TCRdb table lists in-frame clones only, not all of them. This repertoire shows 120,000 or so clones, 88% found once; its top ten account for around 4%. The chain links TRBV6-6 to TRBJ2-3; no reliable D call. The starting material was peripheral blood, obtained 28 days after the second AZD1222 dose. This clonotype was obtained from an adult who received the AZD1222 COVID-19 vaccine. This chain's CDR3 is CASRILVTDTQYF. The CDR3 DNA reads as TGTGCCAGCCGCATATTAGTCACAGATACGCAGTATTTT.